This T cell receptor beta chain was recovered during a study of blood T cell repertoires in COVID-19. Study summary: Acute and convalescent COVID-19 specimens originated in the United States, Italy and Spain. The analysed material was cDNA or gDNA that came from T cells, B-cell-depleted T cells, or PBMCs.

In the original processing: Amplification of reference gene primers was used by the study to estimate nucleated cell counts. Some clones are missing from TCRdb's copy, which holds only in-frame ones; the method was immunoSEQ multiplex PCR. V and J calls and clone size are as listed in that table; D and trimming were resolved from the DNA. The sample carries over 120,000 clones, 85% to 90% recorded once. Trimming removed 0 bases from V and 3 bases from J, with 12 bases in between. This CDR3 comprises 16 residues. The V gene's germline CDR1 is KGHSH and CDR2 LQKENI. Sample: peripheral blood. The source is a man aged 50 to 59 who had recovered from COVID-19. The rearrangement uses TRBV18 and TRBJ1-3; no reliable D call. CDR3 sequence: CASSPPSLASGNTIYF. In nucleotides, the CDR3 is TGTGCCAGCTCACCACCGTCCCTCGCGAGTGGAAACACCATATATTTT.